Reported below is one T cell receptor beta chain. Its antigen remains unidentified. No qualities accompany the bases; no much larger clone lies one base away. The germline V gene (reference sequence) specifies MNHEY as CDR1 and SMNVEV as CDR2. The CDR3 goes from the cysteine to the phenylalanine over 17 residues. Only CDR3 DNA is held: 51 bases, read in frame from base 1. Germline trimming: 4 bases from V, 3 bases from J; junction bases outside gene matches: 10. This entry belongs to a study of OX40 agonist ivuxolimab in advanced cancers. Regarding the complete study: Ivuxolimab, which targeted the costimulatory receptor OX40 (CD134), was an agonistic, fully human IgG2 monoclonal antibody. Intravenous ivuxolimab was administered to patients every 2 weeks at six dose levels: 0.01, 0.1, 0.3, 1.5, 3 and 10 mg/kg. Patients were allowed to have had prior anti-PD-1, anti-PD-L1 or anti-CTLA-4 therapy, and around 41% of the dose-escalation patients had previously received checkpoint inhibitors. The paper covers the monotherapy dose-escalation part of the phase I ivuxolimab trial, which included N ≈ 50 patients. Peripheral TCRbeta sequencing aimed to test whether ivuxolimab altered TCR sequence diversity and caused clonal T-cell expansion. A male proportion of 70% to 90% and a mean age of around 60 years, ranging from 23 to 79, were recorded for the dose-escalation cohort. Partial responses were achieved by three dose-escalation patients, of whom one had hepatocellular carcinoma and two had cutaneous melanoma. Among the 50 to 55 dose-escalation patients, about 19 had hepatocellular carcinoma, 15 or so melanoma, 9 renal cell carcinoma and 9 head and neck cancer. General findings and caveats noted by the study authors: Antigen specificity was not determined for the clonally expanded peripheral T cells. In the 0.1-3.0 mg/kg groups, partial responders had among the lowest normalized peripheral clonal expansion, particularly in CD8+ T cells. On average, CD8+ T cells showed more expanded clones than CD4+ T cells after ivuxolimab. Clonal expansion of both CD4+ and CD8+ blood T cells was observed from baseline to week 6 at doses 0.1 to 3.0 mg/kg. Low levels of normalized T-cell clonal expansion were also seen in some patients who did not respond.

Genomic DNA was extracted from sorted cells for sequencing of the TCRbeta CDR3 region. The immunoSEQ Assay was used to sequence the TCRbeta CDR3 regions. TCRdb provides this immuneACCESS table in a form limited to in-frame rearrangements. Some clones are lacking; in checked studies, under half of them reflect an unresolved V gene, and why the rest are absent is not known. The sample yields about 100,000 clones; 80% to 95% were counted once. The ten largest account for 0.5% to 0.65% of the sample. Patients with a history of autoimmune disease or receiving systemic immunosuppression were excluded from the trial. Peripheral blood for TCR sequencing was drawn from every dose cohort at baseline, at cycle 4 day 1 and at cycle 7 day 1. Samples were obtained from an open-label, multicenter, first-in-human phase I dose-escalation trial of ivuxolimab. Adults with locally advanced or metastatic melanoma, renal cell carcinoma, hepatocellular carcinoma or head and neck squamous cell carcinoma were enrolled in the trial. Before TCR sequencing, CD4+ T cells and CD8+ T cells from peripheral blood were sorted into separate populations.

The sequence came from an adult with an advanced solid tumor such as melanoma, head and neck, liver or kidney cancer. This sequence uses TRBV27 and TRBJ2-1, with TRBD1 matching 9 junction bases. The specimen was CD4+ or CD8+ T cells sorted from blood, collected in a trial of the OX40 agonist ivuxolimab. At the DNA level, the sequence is TGTGCCAGCAGTTCCATACTGACAGGGGGAAACTACAATGAGCAGTTCTTC. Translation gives CASSSILTGGNYNEQFF.